The rows below give T cell receptor beta chains drawn from one sample of a study of blood T cell repertoires in COVID-19. This table comes from immunoSEQ multiplex PCR, and its TCRdb copy is limited to in-frame clones, with some not included. The sample holds approximately 190,000 clones, 82% seen once. Sequencing used peripheral blood. The receptors originated from a woman aged 60-75 years with COVID-19, enrolled during active disease. The CDR3 runs from the conserved cysteine through the conserved F or W. D genes are given only for firm matches. Not every row has a clone size; where given, it reads once, few, many or a size class.

TRBV4-2	TRBJ2-1	-	TRBD1	CASSVQAQGVSYNEQFF	TGTGCCAGCAGCGTCCAAGCCCAGGGGGTCTCCTACAATGAGCAGTTCTTC
TRBV7-2	TRBJ1-3	-	-	CASSFGGAVLNTIYF	TGTGCCAGCAGCTTCGGGGGAGCAGTCCTAAACACCATATATTTT
TRBV7-3	TRBJ2-2	-	TRBD1	CASSLTGTGNGELFF	TGTGCCAGCAGCTTAACGGGGACAGGGAACGGGGAGCTGTTTTTT
TRBV2	TRBJ1-5	-	TRBD1	CASSSGTARRSNQPQHF	TGTGCCAGCAGTTCCGGGACAGCGAGGCGGAGCAATCAGCCCCAGCATTTT
TRBV24-1	TRBJ2-7	-	TRBD2	CATSDGTSGVYEQYF	TGTGCCACCAGTGATGGGACTAGTGGGGTCTACGAGCAGTACTTC
TRBV5-1	TRBJ1-1	-	-	CASSLKQGWTEAFF	TGCGCCAGCAGCTTGAAACAGGGTTGGACTGAAGCTTTCTTT
TRBV5-6	TRBJ1-2	-	TRBD1	CASSSLTGGYNYGYTF	TGTGCCAGCAGCTCTCTGACAGGGGGCTATAACTATGGCTACACCTTC
TRBV19	TRBJ1-1	-	-	CASSVIGGAEAFF	TGTGCCAGTAGTGTGATCGGGGGGGCTGAAGCTTTCTTT
TRBV5-1	TRBJ1-1	-	-	CASSLGDTYQAFF	TGCGCCAGCAGCTTGGGGGACACGTACCAAGCTTTCTTT
TRBV6-5	TRBJ2-7	-	-	CASSYEGFPYEQYF	TGTGCCAGCAGTTACGAGGGTTTCCCCTACGAGCAGTACTTC
TRBV7-9	TRBJ1-5	-	-	CASSSGLRERNQPQHF	TGTGCCAGCAGCTCGGGACTCAGGGAACGCAATCAGCCCCAGCATTTT
TRBV9	TRBJ1-4	-	-	CASSVGNIATNEKLFF	TGTGCCAGCAGCGTAGGTAACATTGCAACTAATGAAAAACTGTTTTTT
TRBV9	TRBJ2-3	-	-	CASSVVAGGEGTQYF	TGTGCCAGCAGCGTAGTGGCGGGCGGGGAAGGTACGCAGTATTTT
TRBV10-3	TRBJ1-2	-	TRBD1	CASRQGDYGYTF	TGTGCCTCACGACAGGGGGATTATGGCTACACCTTC
TRBV7-2	TRBJ1-1	many	-	CASSRDPLENTEAFF	TGTGCCAGCAGCCGGGATCCCTTGGAGAACACTGAAGCTTTCTTT
TRBV4-1	TRBJ2-4	-	-	CASSDQWAGASIQYF	TGCGCCAGCAGCGACCAATGGGCGGGGGCGAGCATTCAGTACTTC
TRBV23-1	TRBJ1-5	-	-	CASSQSYRGYQPQHF	TGCGCCAGCAGTCAATCTTATAGGGGATACCAGCCCCAGCATTTT
TRBV27	TRBJ2-7	once	TRBD2	CASGPLAGATYEQYF	TGTGCCAGCGGTCCATTGGCGGGAGCGACCTACGAGCAGTACTTC
TRBV10-1	TRBJ2-3	-	TRBD2	CASSELGAGATDTQYF	TGCGCCAGCAGTGAACTGGGAGCGGGGGCCACAGATACGCAGTATTTT
TRBV18	TRBJ2-7	-	TRBD2	CASSPQLAGGKYEQYF	TGTGCCAGCTCACCACAACTAGCGGGAGGGAAATACGAGCAGTACTTC
TRBV6-2/TRBV6-3	TRBJ2-1	few	-	CASSYTDLSSYNEQFF	TGTGCCAGCAGTTACACAGACCTTAGCTCCTACAATGAGCAGTTCTTC
TRBV5-5	TRBJ1-2	-	-	CASSLATGNHYGYTF	TGTGCCAGCAGCTTGGCTACAGGGAATCACTATGGCTACACCTTC
TRBV30	TRBJ2-7	few	-	CAWNGAAAGSTTTYEQYF	TGTGCCTGGAATGGGGCAGCAGCGGGCTCCACAACCACCTACGAGCAGTACTTC
TRBV7-3	TRBJ2-1	-	TRBD1	CASSLTRGYNEQFF	TGTGCCAGCAGCTTAACCAGGGGGTACAATGAGCAGTTCTTC
TRBV9	TRBJ2-2	-	-	CASSVGAGRAMDTGELFF	TGTGCCAGCAGCGTGGGAGCTGGGCGGGCCATGGACACCGGGGAGCTGTTTTTT
TRBV9	TRBJ2-3	-	-	CASSAVRADTQYF	TGTGCCAGCAGCGCGGTGCGGGCAGATACGCAGTATTTT
TRBV7-2	TRBJ1-2	-	-	CASSLRPHSSRIRSRGYTF	TGTGCCAGCAGCTTAAGGCCCCACAGCTCCCGCATAAGATCTCGGGGCTACACCTTC
TRBV27	TRBJ2-7	once	-	CATLVRLSYEQYF	TGTGCCACCCTGGTCAGATTATCCTACGAGCAGTACTTC
TRBV5-4	TRBJ2-1	-	TRBD2	CASSLTSGGSNEQFF	TGTGCCAGCAGCCTGACTAGCGGGGGTTCCAATGAGCAGTTCTTC
TRBV7-2	TRBJ1-5	-	-	CASRAGGLSNQPQHF	TGTGCCAGCCGGGCGGGGGGGCTTAGCAATCAGCCCCAGCATTTT
TRBV4-1	TRBJ1-1	-	-	CASSSGLSYTEAFF	TGCGCCAGCAGCTCAGGGTTATCGTATACTGAAGCTTTCTTT
TRBV6-5	TRBJ2-1	-	TRBD1	CASSIGQGAPNEQFF	TGTGCCAGCAGTATTGGACAGGGGGCCCCCAATGAGCAGTTCTTC
TRBV27	TRBJ1-5	-	-	CASSLNGGNQPQHF	TGTGCCAGCAGTTTAAACGGGGGCAATCAGCCCCAGCATTTT
TRBV19	TRBJ2-1	once	-	CASSPTSQSSNNEQFF	TGTGCCAGTAGTCCGACTTCTCAGAGCTCGAACAATGAGCAGTTCTTC
TRBV5-8	TRBJ1-1	-	TRBD1	CASRNDRGPTEAFF	TGTGCCAGCAGGAACGACAGGGGGCCAACTGAAGCTTTCTTT
TRBV10-3	TRBJ2-1	-	TRBD2	CAISEVLAGNEQFF	TGTGCCATCAGTGAGGTGTTAGCGGGCAATGAGCAGTTCTTC
TRBV29-1	TRBJ2-1	-	-	CSVEKGGVGEQFF	TGCAGCGTTGAAAAGGGGGGGGTCGGTGAGCAGTTCTTC
TRBV9	TRBJ2-5	-	TRBD2	CASSVSGRPTETQYF	TGTGCCAGCAGCGTTAGCGGGAGACCGACGGAGACCCAGTACTTC
TRBV7-2	TRBJ2-1	-	-	CASRASYRASERNEQFF	TGTGCCAGCAGGGCTAGCTATAGGGCGAGTGAGAGGAATGAGCAGTTCTTC
TRBV5-1	TRBJ1-5	-	-	CASSLRGGDQPQHF	TGCGCCAGCAGCTTGCGCGGGGGGGATCAGCCCCAGCATTTT